This TCR beta chain derives from a study of cytomegalovirus exposure and HLA in healthy donors. The PCR ran on 60 Vbeta and 13 Jbeta primers. The repertoire was sequenced with immunoSEQ multiplex PCR; TCRdb's copy has only in-frame clones and lacks some. Among more than 95,000 clones, about three quarters were seen once, and the ten largest hold 0.85% to 1.4%. From germline, CDR1 is MGHDK and CDR2 SYGVNS. Unmatched junction bases numbered 6, after V lost 3 bases and J lost 4 bases. The CDR3 spans 15 residues. The source is a young woman in good health and CMV-seronegative. The source material was PBMCs. This sequence joins TRBV25-1 and TRBJ2-1; 7 positions match TRBD1. Here the CDR3 reads CASSDLGQPYNEQFF. CDR3 nucleotides: TGTGCCAGCAGTGACTTGGGACAGCCTTACAATGAGCAGTTCTTC.